This T cell receptor beta chain stems from a study of T cells in Graves' hyperthyroidism and ophthalmopathy. The wider study: Upon initial diagnosis and before any treatment, peripheral blood was collected.

This clonotype was seen a few times. Germline assignment: CDR1 SGHRS and CDR2 YFSETQ. J was trimmed by 2 bases and V by 2 bases; bases with no gene match: 13. This CDR3 spans 18 amino acids. Amplification of TCR beta CDR3 regions used RNA as the template. HTBI primers were used for first-round RT-PCR of the TCR CDR3. TCRdb passed the multiplex PCR reads through MiXCR, listing each CDR3 protein once. The table lists approximately 420,000 distinct CDR3 sequences, 15% of them singletons. Those patients with uncontrolled infection, other autoimmune disease, pregnancy or lactation were excluded. Diagnosis rested on symptoms, serum thyroxine and TRAb, thyroid ultrasound, and orbital computed tomography. Fresh peripheral blood, approximately 10 ml, was the source of the PBMCs.

Specimen: blood. The chain combines TRBV5-1 with TRBJ2-7, with 10 positions matching TRBD1. The sequence was obtained from a woman aged 25 to 45 with Graves' hyperthyroidism. The CDR3 nucleotides are TGCGCCAGCAGCTTAACCAGCCCGAGGACAGGGGGGCCCTACGAGCAGTACTTC. Amino acids: CASSLTSPRTGGPYEQYF.